Here is one T cell receptor beta chain with its context. The antigen is not known. V was clipped by 3 bases and J by 4 bases, with 17 bases between them. In germline, CDR1 is SGDLS, CDR2 YYNGEE. The CDR3 sequence is 15 residues long. These data come from a study of cytomegalovirus exposure and HLA in healthy donors. Overall study results and limits: TCR beta chains numbering approximately 150 were designated cytomegalovirus-associated. Rarity characterized most TCR sequences, yet some public TCRs appeared in many donors. Solely CMV serostatus was available to characterize immune exposure. The authors assumed roughly uniform sequencing depth across donors for presence/absence analyses.

Vbeta (60) and Jbeta (13) primers were used in the PCR. The assay was immunoSEQ multiplex PCR, and TCRdb's table has in-frame clones only and misses some. The top ten clones hold 11% of a sample with under 120,000 clones, 70% of them seen once. Sequencing was performed on PBMCs. The chain carries TRBV9 and TRBJ2-7; a weak D match, TRBD1 (6 bases). The origin of this receptor is a man in his forties in good health and CMV-seropositive. CDR3 nucleotides: TGTGCCAGCAGCGCCCAAAGTGAGGGGGATTACGAGCAGTACTTC. Translating it yields CASSAQSEGDYEQYF.